This T cell receptor (beta chain) was obtained from a study of cytomegalovirus exposure and HLA in healthy donors. Overall study results and limits: Researchers counted roughly 160 TCR beta chains as cytomegalovirus-associated.

This clone was detected a few times. The antigen remains unidentified. The PCR was carried out with 60 Vbeta primers and 13 Jbeta primers. Using immunoSEQ multiplex PCR, the repertoire was profiled, and TCRdb retains in-frame clones only, with some absent. In the table there are about 190,000 clones, about 77% of which are singletons. Germline lookup yields CDR1 SNHLY and CDR2 FYNNEI. This CDR3 is 13 amino acids long. V lost 8 bases to trimming and J lost 2 bases; unmatched junction nucleotides: 1. The chain couples TRBV2 to TRBJ2-1, with 9 bases that match TRBD2. The source is a young man in good health and CMV-seropositive. Specimen: PBMCs. CDR3 coding DNA: TGTGCCAGCTGGACTAGCGCCTACAATGAGCAGTTCTTC. Protein product: CASWTSAYNEQFF.